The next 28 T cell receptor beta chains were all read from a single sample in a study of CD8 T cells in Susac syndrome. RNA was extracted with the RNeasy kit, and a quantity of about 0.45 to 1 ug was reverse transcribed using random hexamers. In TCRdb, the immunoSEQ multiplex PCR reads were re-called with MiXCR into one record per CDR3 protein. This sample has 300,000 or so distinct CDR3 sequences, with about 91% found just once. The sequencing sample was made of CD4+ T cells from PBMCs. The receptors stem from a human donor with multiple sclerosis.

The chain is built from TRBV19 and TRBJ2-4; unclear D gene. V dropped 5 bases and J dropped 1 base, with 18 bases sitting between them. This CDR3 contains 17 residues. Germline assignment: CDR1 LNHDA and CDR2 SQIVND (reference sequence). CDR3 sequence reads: CASSPTLRTSAKNIQYF. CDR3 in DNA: TGTGCCAGTAGTCCTACCCTCCGGACGTCCGCCAAAAACATTCAGTACTTC.

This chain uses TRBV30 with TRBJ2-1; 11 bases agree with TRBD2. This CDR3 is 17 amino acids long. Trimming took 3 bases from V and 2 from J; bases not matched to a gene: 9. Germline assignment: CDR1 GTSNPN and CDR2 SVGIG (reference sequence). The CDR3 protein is CAWRPGELAGAYNEQFF. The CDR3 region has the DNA TGTGCCTGGAGACCCGGGGAACTAGCGGGAGCCTACAATGAGCAGTTCTTC. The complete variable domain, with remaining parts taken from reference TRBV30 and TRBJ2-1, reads SQTIHQWPATLVQPVGSPLSLECTVEGTSNPNLYWYRQAAGRGLQLLFYSVGIGQISSEVPQNLSASRPQDRQFILSSKKLLLSDSGFYLCAWRPGELAGAYNEQFFGPGTRLTVL.

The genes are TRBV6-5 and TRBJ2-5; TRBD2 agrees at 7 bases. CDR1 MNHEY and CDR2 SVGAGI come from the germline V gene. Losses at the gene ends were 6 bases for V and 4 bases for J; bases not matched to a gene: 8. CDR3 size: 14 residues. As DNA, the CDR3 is TGTGCCAGCAGGAAACCTAGCGGTTCAGAGACCCAGTACTTC. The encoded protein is CASRKPSGSETQYF.

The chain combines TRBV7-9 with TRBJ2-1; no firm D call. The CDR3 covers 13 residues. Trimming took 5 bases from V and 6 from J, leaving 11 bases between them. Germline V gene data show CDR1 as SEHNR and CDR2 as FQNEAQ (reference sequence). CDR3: CASSRGPINEQFF. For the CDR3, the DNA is TGTGCCAGCAGCCGCGGACCGATCAATGAGCAGTTCTTC. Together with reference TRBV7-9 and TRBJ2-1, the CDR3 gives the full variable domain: DTGVSQNPRHKITKRGQNVTFRCDPISEHNRLYWYRQTLGQGPEFLTYFQNEAQLEKSRLLSDRFSAERPKGSFSTLEIQRTEQGDSAMYLCASSRGPINEQFFGPGTRLTVL.

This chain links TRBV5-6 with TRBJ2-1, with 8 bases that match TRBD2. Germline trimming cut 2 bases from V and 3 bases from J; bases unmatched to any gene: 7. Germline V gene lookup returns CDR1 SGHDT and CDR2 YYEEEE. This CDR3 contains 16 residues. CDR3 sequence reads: CASSLQVSGGYNEQFF. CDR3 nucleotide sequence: TGTGCCAGCAGCTTACAAGTAAGCGGGGGCTACAATGAGCAGTTCTTC.

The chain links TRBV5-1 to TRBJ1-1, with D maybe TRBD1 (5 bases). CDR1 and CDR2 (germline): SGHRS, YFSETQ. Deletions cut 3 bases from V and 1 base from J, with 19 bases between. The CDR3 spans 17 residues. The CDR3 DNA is TGCGCCAGCAGCTCGGGTATACGGGACTTGAAGAACACTGAAGCTTTCTTT. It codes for CASSSGIRDLKNTEAFF.

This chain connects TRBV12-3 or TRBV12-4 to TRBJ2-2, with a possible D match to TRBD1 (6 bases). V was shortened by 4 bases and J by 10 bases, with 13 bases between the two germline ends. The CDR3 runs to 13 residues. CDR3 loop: CASSSGQSEELFF. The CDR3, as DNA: TGTGCCAGCAGTTCCGGACAGTCCGAGGAGCTGTTTTTT.

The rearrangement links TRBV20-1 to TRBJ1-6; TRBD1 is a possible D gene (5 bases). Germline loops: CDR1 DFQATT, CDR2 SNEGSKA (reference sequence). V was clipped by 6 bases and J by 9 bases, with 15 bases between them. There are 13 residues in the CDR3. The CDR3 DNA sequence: TGCAGTGCCCGGGGCCGGGGCGGTTCACCCCTCCACTTT. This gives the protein CSARGRGGSPLHF.

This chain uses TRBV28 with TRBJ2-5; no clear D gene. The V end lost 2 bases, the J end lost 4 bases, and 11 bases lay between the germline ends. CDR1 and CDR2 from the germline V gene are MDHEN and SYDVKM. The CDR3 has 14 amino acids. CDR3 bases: TGTGCCAGCAGTTTAAGCCCCTCCGTAGAGACCCAGTACTTC. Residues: CASSLSPSVETQYF.

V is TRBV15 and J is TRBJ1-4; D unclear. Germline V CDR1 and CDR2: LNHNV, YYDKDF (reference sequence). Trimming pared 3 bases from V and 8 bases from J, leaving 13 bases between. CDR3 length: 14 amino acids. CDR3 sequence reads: CATSSIRPGEKLFF. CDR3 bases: TGTGCCACCAGCAGCATTCGCCCCGGAGAAAAACTGTTTTTT.

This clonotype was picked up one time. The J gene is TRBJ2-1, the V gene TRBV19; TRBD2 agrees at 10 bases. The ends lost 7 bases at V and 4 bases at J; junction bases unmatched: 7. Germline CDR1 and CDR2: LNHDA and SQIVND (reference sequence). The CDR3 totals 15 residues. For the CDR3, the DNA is TGTGCCAGTACCGCCTTAGCGGGGGGATACAATGAGCAGTTCTTC. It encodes CASTALAGGYNEQFF.

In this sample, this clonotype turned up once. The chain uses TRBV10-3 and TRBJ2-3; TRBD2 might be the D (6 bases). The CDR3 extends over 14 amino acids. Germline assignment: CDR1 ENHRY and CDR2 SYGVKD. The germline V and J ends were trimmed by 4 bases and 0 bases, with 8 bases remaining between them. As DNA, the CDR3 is TGTGCCATCAGTGCCGGGACTAGCACAGATACGCAGTATTTT. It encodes CAISAGTSTDTQYF.

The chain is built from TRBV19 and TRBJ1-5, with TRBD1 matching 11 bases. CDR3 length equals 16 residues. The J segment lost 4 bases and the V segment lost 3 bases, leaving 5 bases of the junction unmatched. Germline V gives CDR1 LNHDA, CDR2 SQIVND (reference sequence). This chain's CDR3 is CASSIPGTGGNQPQHF. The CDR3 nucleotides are TGTGCCAGTAGTATCCCCGGGACAGGGGGGAATCAGCCCCAGCATTTT.

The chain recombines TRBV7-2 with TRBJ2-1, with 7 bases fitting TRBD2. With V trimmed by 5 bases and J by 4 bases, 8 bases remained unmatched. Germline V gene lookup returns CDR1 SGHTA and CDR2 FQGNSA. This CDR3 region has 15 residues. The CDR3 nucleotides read TGTGCCAGCAGCCAGTCGGCTAGCGGATACAATGAGCAGTTCTTC. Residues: CASSQSASGYNEQFF.

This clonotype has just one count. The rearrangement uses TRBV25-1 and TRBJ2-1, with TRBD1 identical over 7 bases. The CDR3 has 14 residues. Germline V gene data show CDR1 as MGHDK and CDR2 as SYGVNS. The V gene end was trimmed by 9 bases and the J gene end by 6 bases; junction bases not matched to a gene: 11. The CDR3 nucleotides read TGTGCCAGTGAAGGGACAGAAGGGGTCAATGAGCAGTTCTTC. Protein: CASEGTEGVNEQFF.

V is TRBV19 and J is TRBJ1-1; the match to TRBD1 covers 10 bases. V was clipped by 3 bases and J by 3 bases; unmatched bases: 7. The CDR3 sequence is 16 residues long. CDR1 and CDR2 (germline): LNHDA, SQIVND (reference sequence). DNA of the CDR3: TGTGCCAGTAGTATGGTGGACAGGGGGTTCTACACTGAAGCTTTCTTT. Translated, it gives CASSMVDRGFYTEAFF. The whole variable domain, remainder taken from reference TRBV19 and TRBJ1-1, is DGGITQSPKYLFRKEGQNVTLSCEQNLNHDAMYWYRQDPGQGLRLIYYSQIVNDFQKGDIAEGYSVSREKKESFPLTVTSAQKNPTAFYLCASSMVDRGFYTEAFFGQGTRLTVV.

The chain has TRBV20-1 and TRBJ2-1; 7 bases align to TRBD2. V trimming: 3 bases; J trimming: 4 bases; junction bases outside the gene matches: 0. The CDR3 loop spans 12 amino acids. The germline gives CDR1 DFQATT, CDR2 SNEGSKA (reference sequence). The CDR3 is CSARGGYNEQFF. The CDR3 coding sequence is TGCAGTGCTAGGGGGGGGTACAATGAGCAGTTCTTC.

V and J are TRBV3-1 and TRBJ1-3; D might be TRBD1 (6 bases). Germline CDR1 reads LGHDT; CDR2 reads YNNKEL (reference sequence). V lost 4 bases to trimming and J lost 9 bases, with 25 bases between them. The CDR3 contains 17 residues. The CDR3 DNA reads TGTGCCAGCAGCCCCGACAGAGTAGATAGGGGGTCTGGCACCATATATTTT. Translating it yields CASSPDRVDRGSGTIYF.

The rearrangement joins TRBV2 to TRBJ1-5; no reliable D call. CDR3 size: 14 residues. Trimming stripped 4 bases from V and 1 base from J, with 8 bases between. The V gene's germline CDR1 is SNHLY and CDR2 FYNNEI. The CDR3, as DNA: TGTGCCAGCAGTGGGGTCAGGAGCAATCAGCCCCAGCATTTT. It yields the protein CASSGVRSNQPQHF.

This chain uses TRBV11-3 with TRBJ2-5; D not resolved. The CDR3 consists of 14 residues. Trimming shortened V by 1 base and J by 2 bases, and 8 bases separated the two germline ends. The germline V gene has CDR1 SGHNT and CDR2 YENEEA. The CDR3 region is CASSLVAIQETQYF. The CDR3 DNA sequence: TGTGCCAGCAGCTTAGTGGCGATTCAAGAGACCCAGTACTTC.

The CDR3 nucleotides read TGTGCCAGCAGCTTGGCCGGAGGGAGGACAGGGGGCTTGGAGACCCAGTACTTC. Its translation: CASSLAGGRTGGLETQYF. The chain is built from TRBV5-4 and TRBJ2-5; TRBD1 matches at 11 bases. Losses at the gene ends were 0 bases for V and 5 bases for J; bases not matched to a gene: 12. This CDR3 has 18 amino acids. The V gene's germline CDR1 is SGHNT and CDR2 YYREEE (reference sequence).

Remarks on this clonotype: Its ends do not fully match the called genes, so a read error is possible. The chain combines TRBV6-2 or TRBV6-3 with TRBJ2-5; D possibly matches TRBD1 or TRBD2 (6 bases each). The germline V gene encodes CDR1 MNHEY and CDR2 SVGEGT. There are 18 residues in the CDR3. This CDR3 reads CTSSYRGGRGLRQETQYF. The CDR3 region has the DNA TGTACCAGCAGTTATCGGGGAGGTCGGGGGCTTCGACAAGAGACCCAGTACTTC.

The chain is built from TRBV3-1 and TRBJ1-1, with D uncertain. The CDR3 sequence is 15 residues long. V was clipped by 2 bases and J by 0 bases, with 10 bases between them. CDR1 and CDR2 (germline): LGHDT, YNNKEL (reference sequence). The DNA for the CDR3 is TGTGCCAGCAGCCAATTTGGCAGAGTGAACACTGAAGCTTTCTTT. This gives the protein CASSQFGRVNTEAFF.

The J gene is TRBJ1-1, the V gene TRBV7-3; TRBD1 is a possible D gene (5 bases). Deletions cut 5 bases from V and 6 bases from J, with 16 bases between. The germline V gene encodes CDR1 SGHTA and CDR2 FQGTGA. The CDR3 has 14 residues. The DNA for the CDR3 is TGTGCCAGCAGCCCAACAGTGGGGCTGGCTGAAGCTTTCTTT. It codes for CASSPTVGLAEAFF.

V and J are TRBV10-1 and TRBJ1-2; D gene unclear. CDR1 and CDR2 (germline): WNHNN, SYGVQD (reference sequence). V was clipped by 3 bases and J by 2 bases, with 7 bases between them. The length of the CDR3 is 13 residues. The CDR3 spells CASSDGKNYGYTF. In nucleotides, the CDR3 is TGCGCCAGCAGTGATGGGAAGAACTATGGCTACACCTTC.

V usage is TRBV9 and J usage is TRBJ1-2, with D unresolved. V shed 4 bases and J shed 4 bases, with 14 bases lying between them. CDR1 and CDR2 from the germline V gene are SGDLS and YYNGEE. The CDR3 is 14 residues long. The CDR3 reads CASSPILASYGYTF. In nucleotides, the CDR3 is TGTGCCAGCAGCCCGATATTAGCTAGCTATGGCTACACCTTC.

CDR3 DNA sequence: TGTGCCAGCAGCATGTTCGGGACAGGGACCCCCTACGAGCAGTACTTC. Its protein is CASSMFGTGTPYEQYF. The chain joins TRBV2 to TRBJ2-7, with TRBD1 matching over 9 bases. The CDR3 is 16 residues long. CDR1 and CDR2 from the germline V gene are SNHLY and FYNNEI. V trimming: 6 bases; J trimming: 2 bases; junction bases outside the gene matches: 11.

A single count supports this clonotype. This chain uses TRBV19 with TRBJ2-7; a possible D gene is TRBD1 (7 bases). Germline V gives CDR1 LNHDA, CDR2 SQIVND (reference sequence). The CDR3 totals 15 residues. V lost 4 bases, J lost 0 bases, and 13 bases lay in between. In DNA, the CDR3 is TGTGCCAGTAGTAGGCGGGACAGCGACTCCTACGAGCAGTACTTC. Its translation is CASSRRDSDSYEQYF.